The 17 T cell receptor beta chains reported below all come from one sample, sequenced in a study of shared clonotypes between healthy human individuals. Clones were read by immunoSEQ multiplex PCR, and TCRdb kept only the in-frame ones, dropping some. The repertoire holds 600,000 to 750,000 clones, 72% seen once, with more than 1.5% in the top ten. Sequencing was carried out using memory CD4+ T cells sorted from blood. Subset meaning: CD45RA-negative fraction. Receptor source: a woman aged 25 to 39 in good health.

The chain combines TRBV28 with TRBJ2-3; TRBD1 aligns across 10 bases. Germline V gives CDR1 MDHEN, CDR2 SYDVKM. Trimming at V came to 6 bases and at J to 6 bases, leaving 9 bases not matched to a gene. The CDR3 runs 15 residues. In DNA, the CDR3 is TGTGCCAGCAGCCATTCTGGGACAGGGGAGGATACGCAGTATTTT. It codes for CASSHSGTGEDTQYF.

This clone was detected a few times. The chain couples TRBV19 to TRBJ1-2, with 8 bases identical to TRBD1. V lost 6 bases and J lost 0; bases outside the gene matches: 9. Looked up from germline, CDR1 is LNHDA and CDR2 is SQIVND (reference sequence). CDR3 length: 16 amino acids. The CDR3 nucleotides are TGTGCCAGTAGCAACCGACGACAGGGGCCTAACTATGGCTACACCTTC. Amino acid sequence: CASSNRRQGPNYGYTF.

This chain connects TRBV10-3 to TRBJ2-6; D uncertain. The CDR3 sequence is 16 residues long. V shed 3 bases and J shed 0 bases, with 9 bases lying between them. The V gene's germline CDR1 is ENHRY and CDR2 SYGVKD. The CDR3 reads CAISDLYSSGANVLTF. In DNA, the CDR3 is TGTGCCATCAGTGATCTTTACAGCTCTGGGGCCAACGTCCTGACTTTC.

This chain uses TRBV5-1 with TRBJ1-2; 7 bases align to TRBD1. Germline CDR1 and CDR2: SGHRS and YFSETQ. Losses at the gene ends were 0 bases for V and 1 base for J; bases not matched to a gene: 3. CDR3 length: 15 residues. The CDR3: CASSLEGGGNYGYTF. The CDR3 DNA follows: TGCGCCAGCAGCTTGGAAGGGGGCGGTAACTATGGCTACACCTTC.

The genes are TRBV6-6 and TRBJ1-4; possibly TRBD1 for D (6 bases). Trimming cost V 6 bases and J 2 bases, with 13 bases left between them. Germline values: CDR1 MNHNY, CDR2 SVGAGI (reference sequence). This CDR3 contains 15 residues. CDR3 in amino acids: CASSWEGGTNEKLFF. The DNA of the CDR3 is TGTGCCAGCAGCTGGGAGGGGGGGACTAATGAAAAACTGTTTTTT.

This clone was seen only once. One junction end disagrees with the germline gene, perhaps due to a read error. The J gene is TRBJ2-7, the V gene TRBV28; 7 nucleotides line up with TRBD1. Germline values: CDR1 MDHEN, CDR2 SYDVKM. This CDR3 is built from 14 residues. CDR3 in DNA: TGTGCCAGCAGTTCAACCGGGACAGTGTTGGGTACCTCCTTC. It encodes CASSSTGTVLGTSF.

This clone was counted between two and nine times. This chain connects TRBV11-2 to TRBJ1-1; unclear D gene. Trimming took 0 bases from V and 9 from J, leaving 8 bases between them. Germline V gives CDR1 SGHAT, CDR2 FQNNGV. The CDR3 loop spans 12 amino acids. The CDR3 DNA is TGTGCCAGCAGCTTAGATCGTTCTCAAGCTTTCTTT. It codes for CASSLDRSQAFF. Variable domain in full (rest from reference TRBV11-2 and TRBJ1-1): EAGVAQSPRYKIIEKRQSVAFWCNPISGHATLYWYQQILGQGPKLLIQFQNNGVVDDSQLPKDRFSAERLKGVDSTLKIQPAKLEDSAVYLCASSLDRSQAFFGQGTRLTVV.

The chain has TRBV27 and TRBJ1-1, with 7 bases identical to TRBD1. Germline V gene data show CDR1 as MNHEY and CDR2 as SMNVEV (reference sequence). J lost 4 bases, V lost 4 bases, and 3 bases had no gene match. This CDR3 is built from 13 residues. The CDR3 region is CASSWAGGTEAFF. Written as DNA, the CDR3 is TGTGCCAGCAGTTGGGCAGGGGGCACTGAAGCTTTCTTT.

V gene TRBV19 combines with J gene TRBJ2-4; perhaps TRBD2 as D (6 bases). V lost 6 bases and J lost 0, with 18 bases in between. This CDR3 is built from 17 residues. From germline, CDR1 is LNHDA and CDR2 SQIVND (reference sequence). CDR3 amino acids: CASSTVAAGSAKNIQYF. The CDR3 DNA reads TGTGCCAGTAGCACCGTAGCGGCCGGATCAGCCAAAAACATTCAGTACTTC.

The chain is built from TRBV6-1 and TRBJ1-4; D might be TRBD1 (5 bases). The CDR3 contains 21 residues. With 0 bases removed from V and 0 bases from J, the gap between germline ends came to 23 bases. Germline CDR1 and CDR2: MNHNS and SASEGT. CDR3 region: CASSEAKIRAGTSATNEKLFF. CDR3 DNA: TGTGCCAGCAGTGAAGCGAAGATCCGTGCCGGGACGTCTGCAACTAATGAAAAACTGTTTTTT.

This clone has just a few counts. The rearrangement uses TRBV11-2 and TRBJ2-2; possibly TRBD2 for D (6 bases). Germline CDR1 SGHAT, CDR2 FQNNGV. V shed 4 bases and J shed 4 bases, with 10 bases lying between them. This CDR3 contains 14 residues. Written as DNA, the CDR3 is TGTGCCAGCAGCTCCCTGCGGGGCACCGGGGAGCTGTTTTTT. It specifies CASSSLRGTGELFF.

The chain joins TRBV6-1 to TRBJ1-5, with D possibly matching TRBD1 (5 bases). The CDR3 extends over 16 amino acids. Germline-derived CDR1 and CDR2 are MNHNS and SASEGT. With 3 bases removed from V and 4 bases from J, the gap between germline ends came to 16 bases. CDR3 amino acids: CASSDAAGTPNQPQHF. The DNA of the CDR3 is TGTGCCAGCAGTGACGCCGCCGGGACTCCTAATCAGCCCCAGCATTTT.

The chain has TRBV28 and TRBJ1-2; D gene uncertain. Germline V CDR1 and CDR2: MDHEN, SYDVKM. The V end lost 4 bases, the J end lost 8 bases, and 8 bases lay between the germline ends. CDR3 length: 11 amino acids. The CDR3 DNA follows: TGTGCCAGCAGTTACGGGGAGGGCTACACCTTC. As protein: CASSYGEGYTF.

The chain joins TRBV6-1 to TRBJ2-7; maybe TRBD2 (6 bases). Between the trimmed V and J ends, which lost 7 bases and 2 bases, there was a span of 18 bases. CDR3 length: 15 residues. The germline V gene encodes CDR1 MNHNS and CDR2 SASEGT. The CDR3 DNA sequence: TGTGCCAGCACGCTGGGGGGTCACAATGCCTACGAGCAGTACTTC. This translates into CASTLGGHNAYEQYF.

The V gene is TRBV11-2, the J gene TRBJ1-1; D might be TRBD1 (5 bases). Germline values: CDR1 SGHAT, CDR2 FQNNGV. Trimming took off 5 bases at V and 7 bases at J, with 29 bases between the two ends. The CDR3 spans 18 residues. This chain's CDR3 is CASSPSARGVLTGGEAFF. The CDR3 DNA reads TGTGCCAGCAGCCCGTCGGCGAGAGGGGTCCTCACCGGAGGTGAAGCTTTCTTT.

This clone was picked up many times. The V call is TRBV16, the J call TRBJ2-7; unclear D gene. Germline assignment: CDR1 KGHSY and CDR2 FQNENV. The CDR3 is 14 residues long. Trimming took off 0 bases at V and 2 bases at J, with 8 bases between the two ends. The CDR3 DNA is TGTGCCAGCAGCCAATCGCAGGACGCCTACGAGCAGTACTTC. It encodes CASSQSQDAYEQYF.

In this sample, this clone turned up a few times. CDR3 DNA sequence: TGTGCCAGCAGTTACTCGAGGTCCTTCGGTGAAAAACTGTTTTTT. Translating gives CASSYSRSFGEKLFF. The rearrangement links TRBV6-5 to TRBJ1-4; D unclear. Deletions cut 0 bases from V and 7 bases from J, with 12 bases between. Germline V gene sequence: CDR1 MNHEY, CDR2 SVGAGI. CDR3 length equals 15 residues.